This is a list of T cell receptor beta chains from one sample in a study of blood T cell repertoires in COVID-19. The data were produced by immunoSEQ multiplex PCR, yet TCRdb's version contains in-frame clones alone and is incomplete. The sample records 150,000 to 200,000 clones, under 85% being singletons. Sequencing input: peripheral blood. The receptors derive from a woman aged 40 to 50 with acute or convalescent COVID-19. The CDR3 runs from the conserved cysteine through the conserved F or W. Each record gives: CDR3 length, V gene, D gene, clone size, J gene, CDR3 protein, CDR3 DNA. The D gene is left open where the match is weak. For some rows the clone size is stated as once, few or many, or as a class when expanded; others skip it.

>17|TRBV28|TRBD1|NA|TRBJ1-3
CASSQPGQGYPGNTIYF
TGTGCCAGCAGTCAGCCGGGACAGGGGTACCCTGGAAACACCATATATTTT
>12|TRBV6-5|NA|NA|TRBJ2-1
CASATRVNEQFF
TGTGCCAGCGCAACTAGGGTCAATGAGCAGTTCTTC
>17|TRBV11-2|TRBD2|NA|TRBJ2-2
CASSFPRLAGGPGELFF
TGTGCCAGCAGCTTCCCCCGACTAGCGGGGGGGCCCGGGGAGCTGTTTTTT
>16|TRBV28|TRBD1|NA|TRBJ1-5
CASSFNRGSSNQPQHF
TGTGCCAGCAGCTTTAACAGGGGATCGAGCAATCAGCCCCAGCATTTT
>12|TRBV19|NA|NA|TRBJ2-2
CASTGGNGELFF
TGTGCCAGTACAGGGGGGAACGGGGAGCTGTTTTTT
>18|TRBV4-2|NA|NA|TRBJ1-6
CASSQEGSDRRGNSPLHF
TGTGCCAGCAGCCAAGAGGGGAGTGACCGCAGGGGAAATTCACCCCTCCACTTT
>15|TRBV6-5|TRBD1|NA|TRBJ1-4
CASSTTGGGGEKLFF
TGTGCCAGCAGTACAACAGGGGGCGGCGGGGAAAAACTGTTTTTT
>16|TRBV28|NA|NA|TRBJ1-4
CASSRTTFATNEKLFF
TGTGCCAGCAGTCGGACAACCTTTGCAACTAATGAAAAACTGTTTTTT
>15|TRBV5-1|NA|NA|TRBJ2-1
CASSLDDTAYNEQFF
TGCGCCAGCAGCTTGGACGACACGGCCTACAATGAGCAGTTCTTC
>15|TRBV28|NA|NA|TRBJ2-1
CASSSSRGSYNEQFF
TGTGCCAGCAGTTCCTCTAGAGGGTCCTACAATGAGCAGTTCTTC
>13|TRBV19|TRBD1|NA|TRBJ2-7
CATTGGPSYEQYF
TGTGCCACAACAGGGGGCCCCTCCTACGAGCAGTACTTC
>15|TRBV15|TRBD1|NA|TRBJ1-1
CATSRALTGGWGAFF
TGTGCCACCAGCAGAGCGTTGACAGGGGGTTGGGGAGCTTTCTTT
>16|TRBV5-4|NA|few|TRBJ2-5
CASSLPGRGGLQTQYF
TGTGCCAGCAGCTTACCGGGGAGGGGGGGCCTCCAGACCCAGTACTTC
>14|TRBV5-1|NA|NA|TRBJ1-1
CASSLQGEGTEAFF
TGCGCCAGCAGCTTACAGGGAGAGGGCACTGAAGCTTTCTTT
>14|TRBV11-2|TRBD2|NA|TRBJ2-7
CASSLSSGTYEQYF
TGTGCCAGCAGCTTATCAAGCGGGACCTACGAGCAGTACTTC
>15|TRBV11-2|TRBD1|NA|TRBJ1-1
CASSFATGSVTEAFF
TGTGCCAGCAGCTTTGCGACAGGGTCTGTCACTGAAGCTTTCTTT
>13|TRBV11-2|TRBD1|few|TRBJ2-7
CASSPGTAYEQYF
TGTGCCAGCAGCCCCGGGACAGCCTACGAGCAGTACTTC
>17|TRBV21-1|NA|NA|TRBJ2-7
CASSKGLGGQTDYEQYF
TGTGCCAGCAGCAAAGGCCTCGGGGGGCAGACGGACTACGAGCAGTACTTC
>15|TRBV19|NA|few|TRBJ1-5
CASRRAGVGNQPQHF
TGTGCCAGTAGAAGGGCGGGGGTCGGCAATCAGCCCCAGCATTTT
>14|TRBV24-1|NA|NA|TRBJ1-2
CATQGRADNYGYTF
TGTGCCACACAGGGACGGGCAGATAACTATGGCTACACCTTC
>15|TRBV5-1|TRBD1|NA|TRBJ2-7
CASSLGTGFSYEQYF
TGCGCCAGCAGCTTGGGGACAGGGTTCTCTTACGAGCAGTACTTC
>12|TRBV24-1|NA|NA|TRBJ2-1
CATSGSQGRSFF
TGTGCCACCAGTGGAAGCCAAGGCAGGTCGTTCTTC
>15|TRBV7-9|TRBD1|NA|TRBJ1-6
CASSGRDREGSPLHF
TGTGCCAGCAGCGGGAGGGACAGGGAAGGTTCACCCCTCCACTTT
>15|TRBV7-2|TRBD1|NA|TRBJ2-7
CASSALGQGPYEQYF
TGTGCCAGCTCCGCTCTTGGACAGGGTCCCTACGAGCAGTACTTC
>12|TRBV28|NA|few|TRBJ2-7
CASRLRGGEQYF
TGTGCCAGCAGGTTAAGGGGAGGCGAGCAGTACTTC
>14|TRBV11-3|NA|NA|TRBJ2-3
CASSFAGPTDTQYF
TGTGCCAGCAGCTTCGCGGGCCCCACAGATACGCAGTATTTT
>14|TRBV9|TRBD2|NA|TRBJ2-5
CASSVAGGDETQYF
TGTGCCAGCAGCGTTGCGGGGGGGGACGAGACCCAGTACTTC
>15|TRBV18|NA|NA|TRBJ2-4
CASGNRDGAKNIQYF
TGTGCCAGCGGAAACAGGGACGGGGCCAAAAACATTCAGTACTTC
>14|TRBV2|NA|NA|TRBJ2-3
CASTRGQGPDTQYF
TGTGCCAGCACGCGGGGGCAGGGGCCAGATACGCAGTATTTT
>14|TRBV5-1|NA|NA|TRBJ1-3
CASSQASSGNTIYF
TGCGCCAGCAGTCAGGCAAGCTCTGGAAACACCATATATTTT
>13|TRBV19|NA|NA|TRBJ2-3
CASGGGHTDTQYF
TGTGCCAGTGGGGGGGGACACACAGATACGCAGTATTTT
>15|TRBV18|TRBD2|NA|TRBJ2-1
CASSTGTSGYNEQFF
TGTGCCAGCTCGACAGGGACTAGCGGATACAATGAGCAGTTCTTC
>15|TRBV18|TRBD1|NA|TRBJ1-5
CASSPAGGSNQPQHF
TGTGCCAGCTCACCGGCAGGGGGAAGCAATCAGCCCCAGCATTTT
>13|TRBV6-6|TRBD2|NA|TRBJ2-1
CASIREGGNEQFF
TGTGCCAGCATCCGGGAGGGGGGCAATGAGCAGTTCTTC
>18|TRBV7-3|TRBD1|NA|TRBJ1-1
CASSLVSLAAGGGTEAFF
TGTGCCAGCAGCTTAGTGAGCCTCGCGGCAGGGGGCGGGACTGAAGCTTTCTTT
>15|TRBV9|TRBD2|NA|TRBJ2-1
CASSVDPSGYNEQFF
TGTGCCAGCAGCGTAGACCCTAGCGGCTACAATGAGCAGTTCTTC
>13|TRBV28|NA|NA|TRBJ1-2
CASTDRSNYGYTF
TGTGCCAGCACTGACAGATCTAACTATGGCTACACCTTC
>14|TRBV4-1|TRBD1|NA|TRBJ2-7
CASSPWDSSYEQYF
TGCGCCAGCAGCCCTTGGGACAGCTCCTACGAGCAGTACTTC
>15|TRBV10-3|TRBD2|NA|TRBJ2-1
CATTGTSVGGNEQFF
TGTGCCACCACCGGGACTAGCGTTGGGGGGAATGAGCAGTTCTTC
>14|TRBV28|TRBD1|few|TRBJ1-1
CASSWDRVGTEAFF
TGTGCCAGCAGTTGGGACAGGGTGGGCACTGAAGCTTTCTTT
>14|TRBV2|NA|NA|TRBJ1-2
CASDPERGPAGYTF
TGTGCCAGCGATCCAGAAAGGGGTCCCGCTGGCTACACCTTC